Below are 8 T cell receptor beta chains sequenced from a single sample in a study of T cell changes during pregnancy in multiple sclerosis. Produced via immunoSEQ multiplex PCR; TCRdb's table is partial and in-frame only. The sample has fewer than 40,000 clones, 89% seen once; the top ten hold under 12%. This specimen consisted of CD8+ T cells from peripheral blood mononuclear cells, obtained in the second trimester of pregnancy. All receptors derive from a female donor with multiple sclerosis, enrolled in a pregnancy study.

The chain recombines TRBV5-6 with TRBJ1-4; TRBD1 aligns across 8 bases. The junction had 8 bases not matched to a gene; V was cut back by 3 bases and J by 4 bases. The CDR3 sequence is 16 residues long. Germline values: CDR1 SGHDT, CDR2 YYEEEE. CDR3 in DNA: TGTGCCAGCAGCTCTAGGACAGGGCGGGGTAATGAAAAACTGTTTTTT. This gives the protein CASSSRTGRGNEKLFF. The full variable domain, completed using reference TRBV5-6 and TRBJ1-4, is DAGVTQSPTHLIKTRGQQVTLRCSPKSGHDTVSWYQQALGQGPQFIFQYYEEEERQRGNFPDRFSGHQFPNYSSELNVNALLLGDSALYLCASSSRTGRGNEKLFFGSGTQLSVL.

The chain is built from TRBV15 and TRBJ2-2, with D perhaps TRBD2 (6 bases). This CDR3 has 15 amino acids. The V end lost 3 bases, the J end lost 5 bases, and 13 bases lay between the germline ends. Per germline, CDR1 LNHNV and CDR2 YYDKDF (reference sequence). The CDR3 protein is CATSSTQEGTGELFF. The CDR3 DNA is TGTGCCACCAGCAGTACTCAGGAGGGGACCGGGGAGCTGTTTTTT. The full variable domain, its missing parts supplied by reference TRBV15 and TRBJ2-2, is DAMVIQNPRYQVTQFGKPVTLSCSQTLNHNVMYWYQQKSSQAPKLLFHYYDKDFNNEADTPDNFQSRRPNTSFCFLDIRSPGLGDTAMYLCATSSTQEGTGELFFGEGSRLTVL.

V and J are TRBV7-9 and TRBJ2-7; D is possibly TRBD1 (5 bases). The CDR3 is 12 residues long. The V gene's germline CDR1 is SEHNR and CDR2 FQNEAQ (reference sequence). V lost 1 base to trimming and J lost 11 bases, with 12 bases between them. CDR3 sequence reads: CASSLGGTEKYF. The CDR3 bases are TGTGCCAGCAGCTTAGGGGGCACGGAGAAGTACTTC.

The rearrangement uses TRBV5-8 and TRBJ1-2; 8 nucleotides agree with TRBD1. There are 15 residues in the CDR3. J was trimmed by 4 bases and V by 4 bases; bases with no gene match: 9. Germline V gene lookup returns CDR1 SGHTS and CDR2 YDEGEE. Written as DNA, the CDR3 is TGTGCCAGCAGCCCCCGGACAGGGTTTGGCTATGGCTACACCTTC. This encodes CASSPRTGFGYGYTF.

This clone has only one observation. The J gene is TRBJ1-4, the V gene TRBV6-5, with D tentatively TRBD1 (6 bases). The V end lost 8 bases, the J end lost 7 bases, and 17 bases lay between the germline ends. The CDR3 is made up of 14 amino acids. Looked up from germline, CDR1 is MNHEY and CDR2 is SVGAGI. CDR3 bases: TGTGCCAGCGCGATCCAGGGGCGCTCTGAAAAACTGTTTTTT. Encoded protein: CASAIQGRSEKLFF.

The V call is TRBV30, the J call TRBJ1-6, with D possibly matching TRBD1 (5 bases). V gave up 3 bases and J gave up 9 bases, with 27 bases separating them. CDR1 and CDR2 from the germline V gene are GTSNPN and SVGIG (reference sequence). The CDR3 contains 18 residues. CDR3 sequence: CAWRGTRPGRILSSPLHF. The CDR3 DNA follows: TGTGCCTGGAGAGGGACTAGACCGGGACGTATACTCTCTTCACCCCTCCACTTT.

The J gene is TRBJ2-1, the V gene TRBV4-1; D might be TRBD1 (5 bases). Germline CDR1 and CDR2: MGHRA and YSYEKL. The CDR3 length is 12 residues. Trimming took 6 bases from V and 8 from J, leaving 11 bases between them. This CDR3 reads CASSPGSHEQFF. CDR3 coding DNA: TGCGCCAGCAGTCCAGGGTCTCATGAGCAGTTCTTC.

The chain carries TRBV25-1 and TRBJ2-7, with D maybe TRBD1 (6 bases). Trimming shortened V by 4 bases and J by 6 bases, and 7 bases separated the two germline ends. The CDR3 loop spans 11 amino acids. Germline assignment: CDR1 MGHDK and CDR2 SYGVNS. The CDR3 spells CASSVGAEQYF. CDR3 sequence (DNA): TGTGCCAGCAGTGTGGGGGCCGAGCAGTACTTC.